Shown below are 30 T cell receptor beta chains from a single sample sequenced in a study of cytomegalovirus exposure and HLA in healthy donors. PCR involved 60 Vbeta and 13 Jbeta primers. This table comes from immunoSEQ multiplex PCR, and its TCRdb copy is limited to in-frame clones, with some not included. This sample has roughly 190,000 clones, with about 70% found just once. The sequencing sample was made of PBMCs. The receptors derive from a woman aged 30 to 39 in good health and CMV-seronegative.

The chain couples TRBV18 to TRBJ2-3; TRBD2 aligns across 7 bases. Looked up from germline, CDR1 is KGHSH and CDR2 is LQKENI. This CDR3 is built from 13 residues. J was trimmed by 2 bases and V by 5 bases; bases with no gene match: 1. This CDR3 is CASSSGATDTQYF. Here the CDR3 DNA reads TGTGCCAGCTCAAGCGGGGCCACAGATACGCAGTATTTT. Combining the CDR3 with reference TRBV18 and TRBJ2-3 gives the whole variable domain NAGVMQNPRHLVRRRGQEARLRCSPMKGHSHVYWYRQLPEEGLKFMVYLQKENIIDESGMPKERFSAEFPKEGPSILRIQQVVRGDSAAYFCASSSGATDTQYFGPGTRLTVL.

The chain has TRBV30 and TRBJ1-4; 9 positions match TRBD1. The CDR3 has 13 residues. V gave up 4 bases and J gave up 5 bases; unmatched junction bases: 2. CDR1 and CDR2 (germline): GTSNPN, SVGIG (reference sequence). DNA of the CDR3: TGTGCCTGGAAGGGGACAGGGAATGAAAAACTGTTTTTT. Protein sequence: CAWKGTGNEKLFF.

The chain is built from TRBV28 and TRBJ2-7; 11 bases map to TRBD1. The J segment lost 4 bases and the V segment lost 4 bases, leaving 3 bases of the junction unmatched. There are 14 residues in the CDR3. Germline assignment: CDR1 MDHEN and CDR2 SYDVKM. CDR3 sequence (DNA): TGTGCCAGCAGTTACGGGACAGGGGGTTACGAGCAGTACTTC. Translated: CASSYGTGGYEQYF.

V is TRBV7-9 and J is TRBJ1-3, with D unresolved. This CDR3 is built from 14 residues. Germline lookup yields CDR1 SEHNR and CDR2 FQNEAQ (reference sequence). Deletions cut 3 bases from V and 0 bases from J, with 6 bases between. The CDR3 coding sequence is TGTGCCAGCAGCTTTCGGGACTCTGGAAACACCATATATTTT. Translating it yields CASSFRDSGNTIYF.

The table lists this clone with a count of one. The chain's CDR3 is CASSLGLSLTGDTQYF. The CDR3 nucleotides read TGCGCCAGCAGCTTGGGTTTAAGCTTAACGGGGGATACGCAGTATTTT. This chain uses TRBV5-1 with TRBJ2-3, with D possibly TRBD2 on 5 matching bases. This CDR3 spans 16 amino acids. From germline, CDR1 is SGHRS and CDR2 YFSETQ. V was pared by 0 bases and J by 6 bases, with 17 bases between.

Concerning this clone itself: Germline is not matched at one junction end, which may reflect a read error. The rearrangement joins TRBV25-1 to TRBJ1-5; D is possibly TRBD1 (5 bases). The CDR3 runs to 13 residues. Germline loops: CDR1 MGHDK, CDR2 SYGVNS. CDR3 residues: CASSGGGNRPQHF. Written as DNA, the CDR3 is TGTGCCAGCAGTGGGGGGGGAAATCGGCCCCAGCATTTT.

The chain uses TRBV18 and TRBJ1-5; 7 bases agree with TRBD1. Germline lookup yields CDR1 KGHSH and CDR2 LQKENI. Losses at the gene ends were 5 bases for V and 5 bases for J; bases not matched to a gene: 9. This CDR3 is 15 amino acids long. CDR3 sequence (DNA): TGTGCCAGCTCAGTTACAGGGGAGGTGGATCAGCCCCAGCATTTT. This gives the protein CASSVTGEVDQPQHF.

The chain couples TRBV27 to TRBJ1-3, with a possible D match to TRBD1 (6 bases). CDR3 length: 15 amino acids. V lost 6 bases, J lost 9 bases, and 21 bases lay in between. Germline loops: CDR1 MNHEY, CDR2 SMNVEV (reference sequence). The CDR3 DNA reads TGTGCCAGCAGGTATCAGGGGCAAGGAAGAGGCACCATATATTTT. Amino acid sequence: CASRYQGQGRGTIYF.

This clone turned up a few times. The chain carries TRBV19 and TRBJ1-2, with D possibly matching TRBD1 (6 bases). The CDR3 extends over 13 amino acids. Germline CDR1 LNHDA, CDR2 SQIVND (reference sequence). V gave up 8 bases and J gave up 0 bases, with 10 bases separating them. The CDR3 DNA reads TGTGCCAGTCGGGACACCTCTAACTATGGCTACACCTTC. The encoded protein is CASRDTSNYGYTF.

The V gene is TRBV4-1, the J gene TRBJ1-3; D is perhaps TRBD1 (6 bases). The CDR3 is 14 amino acids. The ends were cut back, 7 bases at V and 1 base at J, with 11 bases in the middle. Germline assignment: CDR1 MGHRA and CDR2 YSYEKL. CDR3 sequence: CASTKQGSGNTIYF. CDR3 bases: TGCGCCAGCACCAAACAGGGTTCTGGAAACACCATATATTTT.

V and J are TRBV7-8 and TRBJ1-2, with TRBD1 matching over 7 bases. Germline loops: CDR1 SGHVS, CDR2 FQNEAQ. The length of the CDR3 is 14 residues. Trimming at V came to 5 bases and at J to 2 bases, leaving 5 bases not matched to a gene. The CDR3 region has the DNA TGTGCCAGCAGCCTTGACAGGGCGAACTATGGCTACACCTTC. Its protein product is CASSLDRANYGYTF. Variable domain in full (rest from reference TRBV7-8 and TRBJ1-2): GAGVSQSPRYKVAKRGQDVALRCDPISGHVSLFWYQQALGQGPEFLTYFQNEAQLDKSGLPSDRFFAERPEGSVSTLKIQRTQQEDSAVYLCASSLDRANYGYTFGSGTRLTVV.

The genes are TRBV6-5 and TRBJ1-2; D remains ambiguous. The germline CDR1 and CDR2 sequences are MNHEY and SVGAGI. Trimming left V 2 bases short and J 4 bases short, with 8 bases between. The CDR3 runs to 13 residues. The CDR3 DNA reads as TGTGCCAGCAGTTACACCCGGGTCTATGGCTACACCTTC. Protein product: CASSYTRVYGYTF.

The chain joins TRBV7-3 to TRBJ2-2, with TRBD1 matching 8 bases. The germline V gene has CDR1 SGHTA and CDR2 FQGTGA. J lost 5 bases, V lost 7 bases, and 3 bases had no gene match. CDR3 length: 13 residues. As DNA, the CDR3 is TGTGCCAGCACGGACAGGGTGACCGGGGAGCTGTTTTTT. Encoded protein: CASTDRVTGELFF. The full variable domain, in which reference TRBV7-3 and TRBJ2-2 provide the parts outside the CDR3, is GAGVSQTPSNKVTEKGKYVELRCDPISGHTALYWYRQSLGQGPEFLIYFQGTGAADDSGLPNDRFFAVRPEGSVSTLKIQRTERGDSAVYLCASTDRVTGELFFGEGSRLTVL.

V is TRBV5-6 and J is TRBJ2-2; 13 bases fit TRBD2. Germline values: CDR1 SGHDT, CDR2 YYEEEE. V trimming: 2 bases; J trimming: 6 bases; junction bases outside the gene matches: 4. The CDR3 contains 16 residues. DNA for the CDR3: TGTGCCAGCAGCTTCCGGACTAGCGGGGGTTCCGGGGAGCTGTTTTTT. Amino acids: CASSFRTSGGSGELFF.

The genes are TRBV4-1 and TRBJ1-5; 10 bases fit TRBD1. Germline loops: CDR1 MGHRA, CDR2 YSYEKL. This CDR3 has 18 amino acids. J was trimmed by 1 base and V by 3 bases; bases with no gene match: 9. The CDR3 spells CASSQEDRGLLSNQPQHF. The DNA for the CDR3 is TGCGCCAGCAGCCAGGAAGACAGGGGGCTTTTGAGCAATCAGCCCCAGCATTTT.

The chain carries TRBV11-2 and TRBJ2-5; 8 bases match TRBD2. Per the germline V gene, CDR1 is SGHAT and CDR2 is FQNNGV. Germline trimming cut 5 bases from V and 3 bases from J; bases unmatched to any gene: 5. The CDR3 is 14 amino acids. The CDR3 bases are TGTGCCAGCAGCCGAAAACTAGCGGAAGAGACCCAGTACTTC. Amino acid sequence: CASSRKLAEETQYF.

This clone occurred once. The chain recombines TRBV5-1 with TRBJ2-7; weak D call: TRBD1 (6 bases). Trimming left V 5 bases short and J 2 bases short, with 17 bases between. The germline V gene encodes CDR1 SGHRS and CDR2 YFSETQ. This CDR3 has 15 amino acids. CDR3 amino acids: CASSSYLGQPYEQYF. The DNA for the CDR3 is TGCGCCAGCAGTTCATATCTAGGACAGCCCTACGAGCAGTACTTC.

The rearrangement links TRBV19 to TRBJ2-2, with 9 bases fitting TRBD2. The CDR3 is 18 amino acids. From germline, CDR1 is LNHDA and CDR2 SQIVND (reference sequence). J lost 0 bases, V lost 5 bases, and 10 bases had no gene match. DNA for the CDR3: TGTGCCAGTAGTCCCCGACTAGCGGCCTCCTCGAACACCGGGGAGCTGTTTTTT. Protein sequence: CASSPRLAASSNTGELFF.

This rearrangement joins TRBV29-1 to TRBJ2-7, with 9 nucleotides matching TRBD2. V shed 7 bases, J shed 7 bases, and the junction held 11 bases outside the gene matches. Germline-derived CDR1 and CDR2 are SQVTM and ANQGSEA. The CDR3 consists of 13 residues. CDR3 nucleotide sequence: TGCAGCGCCCTCCCGGGGCTAGCGGGGGAGCAGTACTTC. It is translated as CSALPGLAGEQYF.

V gene TRBV7-8 combines with J gene TRBJ2-1; 11 bases align to TRBD2. Trimming cost V 0 bases and J 6 bases; bases outside gene matches: 1. CDR3 size: 15 residues. Germline V gene lookup returns CDR1 SGHVS and CDR2 FQNEAQ. CDR3 sequence (DNA): TGTGCCAGCAGCTTAGCTAGCGGGGGGGCCAATGAGCAGTTCTTC. This gives the protein CASSLASGGANEQFF.

The V and J genes are TRBV4-1 and TRBJ1-5; the match to TRBD1 covers 8 bases. CDR3 size: 15 residues. J lost 7 bases, V lost 1 base, and 6 bases had no gene match. Germline-derived CDR1 and CDR2 are MGHRA and YSYEKL. CDR3 residues: CASSQGTGHDQPQHF. CDR3 DNA: TGCGCCAGCAGCCAAGGGACAGGGCATGACCAGCCCCAGCATTTT.

J is TRBJ2-1 and V is TRBV4-2; 10 positions agree with TRBD2. Germline values: CDR1 LGHNA, CDR2 YNFKEQ. J lost 10 bases, V lost 4 bases, and 13 bases had no gene match. CDR3 length equals 16 residues. The CDR3 DNA is TGTGCCAGCAGCCCTTACCGGGGACTAGCGTCAAACGAGCAGTTCTTC. This gives the protein CASSPYRGLASNEQFF.

As to this clone: The same CDR3 arises from other DNA sequences in this sample as well. The chain couples TRBV9 to TRBJ1-3, with D uncertain. The ends were cut back, 0 bases at V and 0 bases at J, with 7 bases in the middle. The CDR3 is 15 amino acids. Germline V gene sequence: CDR1 SGDLS, CDR2 YYNGEE. The CDR3 sequence is CASSVDRGSGNTIYF. CDR3 sequence (DNA): TGTGCCAGCAGCGTAGATCGGGGCTCTGGAAACACCATATATTTT.

The CDR3 loop is CASSSRQGTTEAFF. The CDR3 coding sequence is TGTGCCAGCAGTTCCCGACAGGGGACCACTGAAGCTTTCTTT. This chain uses TRBV6-1 with TRBJ1-1; TRBD1 aligns across 8 bases. The ends lost 5 bases at V and 4 bases at J; junction bases unmatched: 6. Germline assignment: CDR1 MNHNS and CDR2 SASEGT. CDR3 length: 14 amino acids.

The chain links TRBV27 to TRBJ2-5; the match to TRBD2 covers 7 bases. Near its end, the DNA agrees better with TRBJ2-7, so the J call may be wrong. This CDR3 contains 13 residues. Germline V gene sequence: CDR1 MNHEY, CDR2 SMNVEV (reference sequence). The CDR3 region has the DNA TGTGCCAGCAGTTTTGGGAGGGACTACGAGCAGTACTTC. It yields the protein CASSFGRDYEQYF.

Only a few counts were recorded for this clone. The J gene is TRBJ2-7, the V gene TRBV5-8; a weak D match, TRBD2 (5 bases). The CDR3 loop spans 14 amino acids. Germline CDR1 and CDR2: SGHTS and YDEGEE. V lost 0 bases and J 0 bases, leaving 7 bases between the germline ends. The DNA for the CDR3 is TGTGCCAGCAGCTTGGGTCGGGGCTCCTACGAGCAGTACTTC. Translating it yields CASSLGRGSYEQYF.

The chain uses TRBV4-3 and TRBJ1-4; 7 nucleotides line up with TRBD1. The CDR3 contains 17 residues. From germline, CDR1 is LGHNA and CDR2 YSLEER. The junction had 12 bases not matched to a gene; V was cut back by 4 bases and J by 4 bases. CDR3 bases: TGCGCCAGCAGCCGGGATCGGACAGGTGGATATAATGAAAAACTGTTTTTT. Its protein product is CASSRDRTGGYNEKLFF.

The chain combines TRBV7-2 with TRBJ2-3; D is undetermined. V was clipped by 0 bases and J by 3 bases, with 7 bases between them. Germline CDR1 and CDR2: SGHTA and FQGNSA. The CDR3 spans 14 residues. DNA for the CDR3: TGTGCCAGCAGCTTAGCTGTCCAAACAGATACGCAGTATTTT. It translates to CASSLAVQTDTQYF.

The gene calls are TRBV7-9 and TRBJ1-1; D is perhaps TRBD1 (6 bases). The CDR3 loop spans 15 amino acids. Trimming took 4 bases from V and 7 from J, leaving 19 bases between them. The germline V gene has CDR1 SEHNR and CDR2 FQNEAQ (reference sequence). This chain's CDR3 is CASSSEDRGVDEAFF. The CDR3 DNA reads TGTGCCAGCAGCTCAGAGGACAGAGGGGTGGATGAAGCTTTCTTT.

The chain recombines TRBV19 with TRBJ1-5, with 12 bases that match TRBD1. From germline, CDR1 is LNHDA and CDR2 SQIVND (reference sequence). The length of the CDR3 is 15 residues. Losses at the gene ends were 5 bases for V and 6 bases for J; bases not matched to a gene: 5. CDR3 nucleotides: TGTGCCAGTAGTCCGGGACAGGGGGCGAGTCAGCCCCAGCATTTT. This gives the protein CASSPGQGASQPQHF.